There are many counts of the clone carrying this TCR beta chain. Researchers prepared the TCRbeta library using unique molecular identifiers, the study reports. TCRdb re-derived calls from the PCR reads in MiXCR, one entry per CDR3 protein. The table records 260,000 or so distinct CDR3 sequences, 9.5% to 15% of them present only once. Germline CDR1 SGHRS, CDR2 YFSETQ. V was trimmed by 6 bases and J by 7 bases, leaving 19 bases between them. The CDR3 spans 14 residues. This entry is derived from a study of T-cell reconstitution after alpha-beta-depleted transplantation in children. The TCR comes from a human donor who donated a stem cell graft to a child with acute lymphoblastic leukemia. This sequence joins TRBV5-1 and TRBJ2-5; TRBD1 might be the D (5 bases). The sequenced sample was PBMCs from the stem cell graft donor, obtained from the stem cell graft. The CDR3: CASTPGRLTGTQYF. The DNA for the CDR3 is TGCGCCAGCACCCCAGGGCGGCTGACGGGGACCCAGTACTTC.